The source of this TCR beta chain is a study of blood T cell repertoires in COVID-19. Across the study: Specimens from acute and convalescent COVID-19 originated in the United States, Italy and Spain. Sources were T cells, B-cell-depleted T cells, or PBMCs; the material itself was cDNA or gDNA.

The CDR3 extends over 15 amino acids. Germline V gene data show CDR1 as SQVTM and CDR2 as ANQGSEA. J gave up 2 bases and V 7 bases, and 12 bases lay outside the gene matches. Authors' analysis steps: The authors estimated nucleated cell counts from reference gene primer amplification. Clones were read by immunoSEQ multiplex PCR, and TCRdb kept only the in-frame ones, dropping some. V, J and clone size derive from that table, while D and trimming were established from the DNA sequence. The sample consists of over 100,000 clones, around three quarters of them appearing once. The specimen was peripheral blood. This chain links TRBV29-1 with TRBJ2-5, with 8 bases that match TRBD1. This clonotype was sampled from a man aged 60 to 75 with active or convalescent COVID-19. For the CDR3, the DNA is TGCAGCGCCGGAGGCGGACAGGGTCGGCAAGAGACCCAGTACTTC. Translating it yields CSAGGGQGRQETQYF.